This entry is about one T cell receptor (beta chain). Its antigen remains unidentified. At one end, the junction sequence differs from germline, possibly due to a read error. The sample is drawn from a study of post-analysis software for immune sequencing data. Study as a whole: The disease courses covered relapsing-remitting, secondary progressive and progressive-relapsing multiple sclerosis. Overall study results and limits: Significantly lower normalized Chao1 diversity was found in patients with multiple sclerosis relative to controls. With TRBV5-6, TRBV5-1 and TRBV20-1 included, several TRBV segments were more frequent in patients than in controls.

Unique molecular identifiers had been added to the TCR beta cDNA libraries. TCRdb itself ran the PCR reads through MiXCR, one entry per CDR3 protein. This sample has more than 450,000 distinct CDR3 sequences, with about 44% found just once. Germline-derived CDR1 and CDR2 are SGDLS and YYNGEE. The CDR3 is 17 amino acids. This TCR came from a girl under 18 with multiple sclerosis. The sequencing sample was made of blood. This chain uses TRBV9 with TRBJ1-4; unclear D gene. The CDR3 DNA reads TGTGCCAGCGGCGTAGGTGATGTTGGGCGGGTGGATGAAAAACTGTTTTTT. Its translation: CASGVGDVGRVDEKLFF.